This T cell receptor beta chain came from a study of T cells in localized non-small cell lung cancer. Regarding the study as a whole: Increased T cell density in blood showed an association with longer overall survival. The highest T cell clonality was in uninvolved adjacent lung, above tumor. Out of the top 100 tumor clones, a median around 56 were seen in adjacent lung.

Clones were sequenced by immunoSEQ multiplex PCR, and TCRdb holds only the in-frame ones, with some missing. The sample has tens of thousands of clones, about 86% seen once. Between the trimmed V and J ends, which lost 2 bases and 4 bases, there was a span of 15 bases. The length of the CDR3 is 16 residues. CDR1 SGHNT and CDR2 YENEEA come from the germline V gene. In this sample, this clone turned up once. Its antigen is still unknown. The chain links TRBV11-3 to TRBJ2-1, with D possibly TRBD1 on 5 matching bases. This sequence was found in a woman aged 40-69 years with stage I lung adenocarcinoma. The source was peripheral blood, collected before any cancer treatment. The CDR3 DNA is TGTGCCAGCAGCTTACGGACATCTACCAATTACAATGAGCAGTTCTTC. Amino acid sequence: CASSLRTSTNYNEQFF.